A selection of T cell receptor beta chains follows, all from one sample in a study of CD8+ T cells in alopecia areata. Sequenced by immunoSEQ multiplex PCR; TCRdb stores in-frame clones only, minus some. Of around 110,000 clones in the sample, roughly 84% were seen once. This material consisted of CD8+ T cells sorted from blood, taken at week 24, from a patient treated with tofacitinib. These receptor sequences come from a human donor with alopecia areata. Both conserved end residues are part of each CDR3. A D gene is named only where the DNA matches it firmly. The listing skips clone size in some rows; elsewhere it reads once, few, many or a size class.

j_gene: TRBJ2-6; v_gene: TRBV27; d_gene: NA; abundance: NA; len: 15; CDR3aa: CASSTMRHGANVLTF; CDR3nt: TGTGCCAGCAGTACGATGAGGCATGGGGCCAACGTCCTGACTTTC
j_gene: TRBJ2-1; v_gene: TRBV11-2; d_gene: NA; abundance: once; len: 15; CDR3aa: CASTSGGGLDNEQFF; CDR3nt: TGTGCCAGCACCTCAGGGGGGGGCCTGGACAATGAGCAGTTCTTC
j_gene: TRBJ2-1; v_gene: TRBV4-1; d_gene: NA; abundance: NA; len: 15; CDR3aa: CASSQGRGGYNEQFF; CDR3nt: TGCGCCAGCAGCCAAGGGAGGGGCGGCTACAATGAGCAGTTCTTC
j_gene: TRBJ1-3; v_gene: TRBV10-3; d_gene: NA; abundance: once; len: 18; CDR3aa: CAISVWEDGHHSGNTIYF; CDR3nt: TGTGCCATCAGTGTTTGGGAGGATGGACACCACTCTGGAAACACCATATATTTT
j_gene: TRBJ2-1; v_gene: TRBV23-1; d_gene: TRBD1; abundance: few; len: 16; CDR3aa: CASSLLSGTGNNEQFF; CDR3nt: TGCGCCAGCAGTCTCCTCTCCGGGACAGGGAACAATGAGCAGTTCTTC
j_gene: TRBJ2-3; v_gene: TRBV5-6; d_gene: NA; abundance: NA; len: 17; CDR3aa: CASSLAFKGAFTDTQYF; CDR3nt: TGTGCCAGCAGCTTGGCATTTAAGGGAGCTTTCACAGATACGCAGTATTTT
j_gene: TRBJ2-3; v_gene: TRBV13; d_gene: NA; abundance: NA; len: 16; CDR3aa: CASSPQGGYGTDTQYF; CDR3nt: TGTGCCAGCAGCCCCCAGGGGGGCTATGGCACAGATACGCAGTATTTT
j_gene: TRBJ1-5; v_gene: TRBV27; d_gene: TRBD1; abundance: once; len: 16; CDR3aa: CASSLSNQGADQPQHF; CDR3nt: TGTGCCAGCAGTTTATCAAACCAGGGGGCCGATCAGCCCCAGCATTTT
j_gene: TRBJ2-7; v_gene: TRBV9; d_gene: NA; abundance: NA; len: 15; CDR3aa: CASSVDLAGPYEQYF; CDR3nt: TGTGCCAGCAGCGTAGATTTAGCAGGACCCTACGAGCAGTACTTC
j_gene: TRBJ1-1; v_gene: TRBV14; d_gene: NA; abundance: few; len: 14; CDR3aa: CASSQLDRGTEAFF; CDR3nt: TGTGCCAGCAGCCAACTCGATAGGGGCACTGAAGCTTTCTTT
j_gene: TRBJ2-4; v_gene: TRBV27; d_gene: TRBD1; abundance: NA; len: 15; CDR3aa: CDRKGATIAKNIQYF; CDR3nt: TGTGATCGGAAGGGGGCTACTATAGCCAAAAACATTCAGTACTTC
j_gene: TRBJ2-7; v_gene: TRBV6-5; d_gene: TRBD2; abundance: NA; len: 15; CDR3aa: CASSRSGGPSYEQYF; CDR3nt: TGTGCCAGCAGCCGCAGCGGGGGCCCATCCTACGAGCAGTACTTC
j_gene: TRBJ2-4; v_gene: TRBV4-3; d_gene: NA; abundance: NA; len: 15; CDR3aa: CASSRAQGSKNIQYF; CDR3nt: TGCGCCAGCAGCCGGGCACAGGGTTCCAAAAACATTCAGTACTTC
j_gene: TRBJ2-4; v_gene: TRBV4-2; d_gene: NA; abundance: few; len: 14; CDR3aa: CASSQEDRQNIQYF; CDR3nt: TGTGCCAGCAGCCAAGAGGACAGACAAAACATTCAGTACTTC
j_gene: TRBJ2-5; v_gene: TRBV9; d_gene: TRBD1; abundance: NA; len: 15; CDR3aa: CASSPGTGGGETQYF; CDR3nt: TGTGCCAGCAGCCCCGGGACAGGGGGCGGCGAGACCCAGTACTTC
j_gene: TRBJ1-5; v_gene: TRBV7-7; d_gene: NA; abundance: once; len: 12; CDR3aa: CASSPGYQPQHF; CDR3nt: TGTGCTAGCAGCCCTGGGTACCAGCCCCAGCATTTT
j_gene: TRBJ2-7; v_gene: TRBV7-9; d_gene: NA; abundance: once; len: 11; CDR3aa: CASSLVYEQYF; CDR3nt: TGTGCCAGCAGCTTGGTCTACGAGCAGTACTTC
j_gene: TRBJ1-2; v_gene: TRBV5-6; d_gene: TRBD1; abundance: NA; len: 18; CDR3aa: CASSSARTGVILDPGYTF; CDR3nt: TGTGCCAGCAGCTCCGCTCGGACAGGGGTAATCCTCGATCCCGGCTACACCTTC
j_gene: TRBJ2-7; v_gene: TRBV30; d_gene: NA; abundance: once; len: 12; CDR3aa: CAWRWGNYEQYF; CDR3nt: TGTGCCTGGAGATGGGGGAACTACGAGCAGTACTTC
j_gene: TRBJ1-1; v_gene: TRBV7-9; d_gene: NA; abundance: NA; len: 17; CDR3aa: CASSSINRDRGKAEAFF; CDR3nt: TGTGCCAGCAGCTCTATAAACCGGGACCGTGGAAAGGCTGAAGCTTTCTTT
j_gene: TRBJ1-2; v_gene: TRBV30; d_gene: NA; abundance: NA; len: 11; CDR3aa: CAWIRGVGYTF; CDR3nt: TGTGCCTGGATACGGGGGGTTGGCTACACCTTC
j_gene: TRBJ2-7; v_gene: TRBV29-1; d_gene: TRBD1; abundance: NA; len: 13; CDR3aa: CSGTGTGTYEQYF; CDR3nt: TGCAGCGGAACCGGGACAGGGACATACGAGCAGTACTTC
j_gene: TRBJ1-6; v_gene: TRBV23-1; d_gene: TRBD1; abundance: NA; len: 18; CDR3aa: CASILTGGSCSYNSPLHF; CDR3nt: TGCGCCAGCATCCTGACAGGGGGCAGTTGCTCCTATAATTCACCCCTCCACTTT
j_gene: TRBJ2-7; v_gene: TRBV15; d_gene: NA; abundance: many; len: 13; CDR3aa: CATSRTVSYEQYF; CDR3nt: TGTGCCACCAGCAGAACAGTCTCCTACGAGCAGTACTTC
j_gene: TRBJ2-7; v_gene: TRBV11-1; d_gene: TRBD1; abundance: NA; len: 14; CDR3aa: CASSPRDSTYEQYF; CDR3nt: TGTGCCAGCAGCCCCCGGGACAGCACCTACGAGCAGTACTTC
j_gene: TRBJ2-7; v_gene: TRBV29-1; d_gene: NA; abundance: NA; len: 13; CDR3aa: CSVETGGSYEQYF; CDR3nt: TGCAGCGTTGAGACTGGTGGATCCTACGAGCAGTACTTC
j_gene: TRBJ2-7; v_gene: TRBV27; d_gene: TRBD1; abundance: NA; len: 13; CDR3aa: CASSFQGAYEQYF; CDR3nt: TGTGCCAGCAGTTTTCAGGGGGCCTACGAGCAGTACTTC
j_gene: TRBJ2-7; v_gene: TRBV11-2; d_gene: TRBD2; abundance: NA; len: 15; CDR3aa: CASSLDPGGVYEQYF; CDR3nt: TGTGCCAGCAGCTTAGATCCGGGGGGTGTGTACGAGCAGTACTTC
j_gene: TRBJ2-7; v_gene: TRBV7-2; d_gene: NA; abundance: NA; len: 13; CDR3aa: CASSRAESYEQYF; CDR3nt: TGTGCCAGCAGCCGAGCGGAGTCCTACGAGCAGTACTTC
j_gene: TRBJ2-5; v_gene: TRBV2; d_gene: TRBD2; abundance: NA; len: 16; CDR3aa: CASRDPPSAGQETQYF; CDR3nt: TGTGCCAGCAGGGACCCCCCTTCAGCGGGACAAGAGACCCAGTACTTC
j_gene: TRBJ1-3; v_gene: TRBV7-9; d_gene: NA; abundance: NA; len: 17; CDR3aa: CASSLARTERSGNTIYF; CDR3nt: TGTGCCAGCAGCTTAGCGAGGACAGAGCGATCTGGAAACACCATATATTTT
j_gene: TRBJ2-5; v_gene: TRBV6-1; d_gene: TRBD1; abundance: NA; len: 15; CDR3aa: CASSPRDRGEETQYF; CDR3nt: TGTGCCAGCAGCCCGAGGGACAGGGGAGAGGAGACCCAGTACTTC
j_gene: TRBJ2-3; v_gene: TRBV5-4; d_gene: NA; abundance: NA; len: 15; CDR3aa: CASSLGQMRTDTQYF; CDR3nt: TGTGCCAGCAGCTTGGGGCAGATGCGCACAGATACGCAGTATTTT
j_gene: TRBJ2-5; v_gene: TRBV7-8; d_gene: NA; abundance: NA; len: 20; CDR3aa: CASSLVLDPRAQGRRETQYF; CDR3nt: TGTGCCAGCAGCTTAGTCCTAGACCCCCGGGCACAGGGAAGGAGGGAGACCCAGTACTTC
j_gene: TRBJ1-1; v_gene: TRBV4-3; d_gene: NA; abundance: few; len: 13; CDR3aa: CASSQRSTTEAFF; CDR3nt: TGCGCCAGCAGCCAGAGGTCAACCACTGAAGCTTTCTTT
j_gene: TRBJ1-2; v_gene: TRBV19; d_gene: NA; abundance: NA; len: 15; CDR3aa: CASSIGISATGGYTF; CDR3nt: TGTGCCAGTAGTATCGGAATAAGCGCCACTGGAGGCTACACCTTC
j_gene: TRBJ2-7; v_gene: TRBV18; d_gene: NA; abundance: NA; len: 14; CDR3aa: CASSQKRVLYEQYF; CDR3nt: TGTGCCAGCTCCCAAAAGCGGGTCCTATACGAGCAGTACTTC
j_gene: TRBJ2-5; v_gene: TRBV30; d_gene: TRBD2; abundance: once; len: 14; CDR3aa: CAWGEGAGLETQYF; CDR3nt: TGTGCCTGGGGCGAAGGAGCGGGGCTAGAGACCCAGTACTTC
j_gene: TRBJ2-5; v_gene: TRBV6-5; d_gene: TRBD2; abundance: NA; len: 15; CDR3aa: CASSYARGGRETQYF; CDR3nt: TGTGCCAGCAGTTATGCCCGGGGGGGCCGGGAGACCCAGTACTTC
j_gene: TRBJ2-7; v_gene: TRBV6-5; d_gene: TRBD1; abundance: NA; len: 16; CDR3aa: CASSYTEVQGAYEQYF; CDR3nt: TGTGCCAGCAGTTACACAGAGGTTCAGGGGGCCTACGAGCAGTACTTC
j_gene: TRBJ2-5; v_gene: TRBV10-3; d_gene: NA; abundance: NA; len: 14; CDR3aa: CAISPNEFSVTQYF; CDR3nt: TGTGCCATCAGTCCTAACGAATTCTCGGTAACCCAGTACTTC
j_gene: TRBJ1-1; v_gene: TRBV27; d_gene: NA; abundance: NA; len: 18; CDR3aa: CASSSRWVGQGGNTEAFF; CDR3nt: TGTGCCAGCAGTTCGCGGTGGGTGGGGCAGGGAGGGAACACTGAAGCTTTCTTT
j_gene: TRBJ2-7; v_gene: TRBV29-1; d_gene: TRBD1; abundance: NA; len: 13; CDR3aa: CSVEGQGAGEQYF; CDR3nt: TGCAGCGTTGAGGGACAGGGGGCTGGGGAGCAGTACTTC